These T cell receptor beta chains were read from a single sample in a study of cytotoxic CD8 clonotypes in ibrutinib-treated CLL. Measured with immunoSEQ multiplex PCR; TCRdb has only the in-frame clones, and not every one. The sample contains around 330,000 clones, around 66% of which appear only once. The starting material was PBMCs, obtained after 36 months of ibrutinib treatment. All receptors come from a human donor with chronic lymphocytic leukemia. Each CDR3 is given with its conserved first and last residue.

CDR3 protein: CASSEWESSYNEQFF
V gene: TRBV25-1

CDR3 protein: CASSELAGSYEQYF
V gene: TRBV10-2

CDR3 protein: CASSPPAYYNEQFF
V gene: TRBV18

CDR3 protein: CSVEDSAGRISGANVLTF
V gene: TRBV29-1

CDR3 protein: CASSLLGPQYF
V gene: TRBV28

CDR3 protein: CASSYSGQRVRALHF
V gene: TRBV6-5

CDR3 protein: CASSFVQGGEQYF
V gene: TRBV5-6

CDR3 protein: CASSAQASHFSGNTIYF
V gene: TRBV9

CDR3 protein: CASSRQGNTEAFF
V gene: TRBV19

CDR3 protein: CASKRSGEETQYF
V gene: TRBV12-5

CDR3 protein: CASRLERGVDEQFF
V gene: TRBV27

CDR3 protein: CASSESIIPSGDYTF
V gene: TRBV25-1

CDR3 protein: CASSHSSGIASSEQYF
V gene: TRBV28

CDR3 protein: CASSTSVNEQFF
V gene: TRBV19

CDR3 protein: CASSRRGIGSPLHF
V gene: TRBV4-1

CDR3 protein: CASSFGTSGRAFLPGELFF
V gene: TRBV7-2

CDR3 protein: CASSESYQETQYF
V gene: TRBV10-2

CDR3 protein: CASRIRDRGAYEQYF
V gene: TRBV28

CDR3 protein: CASSQVSAYNEQFF
V gene: TRBV4-1

CDR3 protein: CASSFEGRDTDTQYF
V gene: TRBV7-2

CDR3 protein: CASSLGQFEPQHF
V gene: TRBV28

CDR3 protein: CASSLDHPSYNEQFF
V gene: TRBV27

CDR3 protein: CASSLVGETQYF
V gene: TRBV11-2

CDR3 protein: CASSPSGTSGSEGGDTQYF
V gene: TRBV7-7

CDR3 protein: CASSDRWSAYEQYF
V gene: TRBV2

CDR3 protein: CASSFWAGSGSSYNEQFF
V gene: TRBV7-8

CDR3 protein: CASSGDSASGANVLTF
V gene: TRBV2

CDR3 protein: CASSLRGTQETQYF
V gene: TRBV7-8

CDR3 protein: CAIGMGQGTSEQYF
V gene: TRBV10-3

CDR3 protein: CASSVTGAEQYF
V gene: TRBV19

CDR3 protein: CASSQADIDNEQFF
V gene: TRBV4-3

CDR3 protein: CASSVDTHSTDTQYF
V gene: TRBV10-1